The entry below gives a single T cell receptor (beta chain) sequence along with its context. What it binds is not known. The entry originates in a study of CD8 T cells in ankylosing spondylitis. Whole-study findings and limits: Prior literature has documented some motif variants in synovial fluid and blood from reactive arthritis.

Quantitative 5'-RACE with molecular barcodes was used to make the TCR beta libraries. TCRdb re-called the 5' RACE reads through MiXCR, storing one row per CDR3 protein. This table holds 250,000 to 350,000 distinct CDR3 sequences, around 20% found once. Germline values: CDR1 MDHEN, CDR2 SYDVKM. The CDR3 consists of 14 residues. Trimming cost V 3 bases and J 0 bases, with 8 bases left between them. Sequenced: blood, either unsorted or a sorted T cell fraction (not recorded which). The chain uses TRBV28 and TRBJ1-1; unclear D gene. The receptor's source is a female donor with ankylosing spondylitis or in good health (not recorded which). The CDR3 is CASSFAGVNTEAFF. CDR3 sequence (DNA): TGTGCCAGCAGTTTTGCCGGGGTGAACACTGAAGCTTTCTTT.